Listed below are T cell receptor beta chains from one sample, sequenced in a study of cytomegalovirus exposure and HLA in healthy donors. Some clones are missing from TCRdb's copy, which holds only in-frame ones; the method was immunoSEQ multiplex PCR. The sample shows about 180,000 clones, 82% of them seen only once. The specimen sequenced was PBMCs. These TCRs come from a man aged 40-49 years in good health and CMV-seronegative. The CDR3 runs from the conserved cysteine through the conserved F or W. D genes are given only for firm matches. Some rows mark clone size as missing; the rest say once, few, many or name a class of expanded clone.

J: TRBJ2-1; size: .; V: TRBV5-1; length: 14; D: TRBD2; DNA: TGCGCCAGCAGCTTGCTCACTAGCGGGCCGGAGCAGTTCTTC; CDR3: CASSLLTSGPEQFF
J: TRBJ2-7; size: .; V: TRBV7-6; length: 19; D: TRBD1; DNA: TGTGCCAGCAGCCCATGGGGCCCGGTTGGGACAGGGGTGTCCTACGAGCAGTACTTC; CDR3: CASSPWGPVGTGVSYEQYF
J: TRBJ2-5; size: few; V: TRBV18; length: 16; D: .; DNA: TGTGCCAGCTCACCACTAGTCGGGAGAGGTCAAGAGACCCAGTACTTC; CDR3: CASSPLVGRGQETQYF
J: TRBJ2-2; size: .; V: TRBV4-2; length: 15; D: TRBD2; DNA: TGTGCCAGCAGTCCTAGCGGGGGAAACACCGGGGAGCTGTTTTTT; CDR3: CASSPSGGNTGELFF
J: TRBJ2-5; size: .; V: TRBV7-2; length: 12; D: .; DNA: TGTGCCAGCAGCTTAGATCAGGGGACCCAGTACTTC; CDR3: CASSLDQGTQYF
J: TRBJ2-3; size: .; V: TRBV7-3; length: 14; D: .; DNA: TGTGCCAGCAGCTTAACGAGGGACACAGATACGCAGTATTTT; CDR3: CASSLTRDTDTQYF
J: TRBJ2-7; size: .; V: TRBV7-6; length: 15; D: TRBD1; DNA: TGTGCCAGCAGCCTGACAGGGTCGGTCGGGGACGAGCAGTACTTC; CDR3: CASSLTGSVGDEQYF
J: TRBJ1-1; size: .; V: TRBV5-5; length: 15; D: .; DNA: TGTGCCAGCAGCTTGGGGCCAGGGGCGAACACTGAAGCTTTCTTT; CDR3: CASSLGPGANTEAFF
J: TRBJ2-5; size: .; V: TRBV30; length: 14; D: TRBD1; DNA: TGTGCCTGGAACTACAGGGGGCGTTCCGAGACCCAGTACTTC; CDR3: CAWNYRGRSETQYF
J: TRBJ2-1; size: .; V: TRBV9; length: 15; D: TRBD1; DNA: TGTGCCAGCAGCGCCCGGACAGGGGAGTACAATGAGCAGTTCTTC; CDR3: CASSARTGEYNEQFF
J: TRBJ1-1; size: .; V: TRBV14; length: 14; D: TRBD1; DNA: TGTGCCAGCAGCCCCCGGGAGGGGGCGACTGAAGCTTTCTTT; CDR3: CASSPREGATEAFF
J: TRBJ2-1; size: once; V: TRBV4-2; length: 14; D: .; DNA: TGTGCCAGCAGCCGAGAAGAAGGGGGACGTCGGCAGTTCTTC; CDR3: CASSREEGGRRQFF
J: TRBJ1-4; size: .; V: TRBV5-1; length: 16; D: TRBD1; DNA: TGCGCCAGCAGCTCGACCACCGGGACAGCAAATGAAAAACTGTTTTTT; CDR3: CASSSTTGTANEKLFF
J: TRBJ2-3; size: .; V: TRBV15; length: 16; D: TRBD2; DNA: TGTGCCACCAGCGTAATAGCGGGCCGCTTTACAGATACGCAGTATTTT; CDR3: CATSVIAGRFTDTQYF
J: TRBJ1-5; size: .; V: TRBV5-6; length: 15; D: .; DNA: TGTGCCAGCAGCTTGGTAAGGAGCAGCAATCAGCCCCAGCATTTT; CDR3: CASSLVRSSNQPQHF
J: TRBJ2-7; size: .; V: TRBV28; length: 15; D: .; DNA: TGTGCCAGCACCCCTCCCCAGGGTAGGAACTACGAGCAGTACTTC; CDR3: CASTPPQGRNYEQYF
J: TRBJ1-4; size: few; V: TRBV4-2; length: 14; D: .; DNA: TGTGCCAGCAGCCGGGGGGGCGGTAATGAAAAACTGTTTTTT; CDR3: CASSRGGGNEKLFF
J: TRBJ2-2; size: .; V: TRBV5-1; length: 14; D: .; DNA: TGCGCCAGCAGGCGAGAGGGGGTGAGCGGGGAGCTGTTTTTT; CDR3: CASRREGVSGELFF
J: TRBJ2-1; size: .; V: TRBV27; length: 14; D: .; DNA: TGTGCCAGCAGCCTGGCTCCCAATATTGGTGAGCAGTTCTTC; CDR3: CASSLAPNIGEQFF
J: TRBJ2-2; size: .; V: TRBV2; length: 15; D: TRBD1; DNA: TGTGCCAGCAGTGCTCAGGGGGCTAACACCGGGGAGCTGTTTTTT; CDR3: CASSAQGANTGELFF
J: TRBJ2-7; size: .; V: TRBV19; length: 14; D: TRBD2; DNA: TGTGCCAGTTCCATCGGGGAGGGGTCCTACGAGCAGTACTTC; CDR3: CASSIGEGSYEQYF
J: TRBJ2-1; size: .; V: TRBV11-2; length: 16; D: .; DNA: TGTGCCAGCAGCCCCCTCCGGGGGGCTACCTACAATGAGCAGTTCTTC; CDR3: CASSPLRGATYNEQFF
J: TRBJ1-2; size: .; V: TRBV6-1; length: 16; D: .; DNA: TGTGCCAGCAGGGAAACGGGACAAGCTCAGCTCTATGGCTACACCTTC; CDR3: CASRETGQAQLYGYTF
J: TRBJ1-6; size: .; V: TRBV28; length: 16; D: TRBD1; DNA: TGTGCCAGCAGTTTACCCCCGGGACAGGGGGCTTCACCCCTCCACTTT; CDR3: CASSLPPGQGASPLHF
J: TRBJ1-6; size: .; V: TRBV9; length: 16; D: .; DNA: TGTGCCAGCAGCGTAGGGTCGGCCAGCACGGGTTCACCCCTCCACTTT; CDR3: CASSVGSASTGSPLHF
J: TRBJ2-5; size: once; V: TRBV9; length: 16; D: .; DNA: TGTGCCAGCAGCGTAGACTTGGCGGGGCGACAAGAGACCCAGTACTTC; CDR3: CASSVDLAGRQETQYF
J: TRBJ1-1; size: .; V: TRBV19; length: 14; D: .; DNA: TGTGCCAGTAGTATAGGACAGATGAACACTGAAGCTTTCTTT; CDR3: CASSIGQMNTEAFF
J: TRBJ1-1; size: .; V: TRBV2; length: 14; D: .; DNA: TGTGCCAGCAGTCTTGGGGGCATGAACACTGAAGCTTTCTTT; CDR3: CASSLGGMNTEAFF
J: TRBJ2-3; size: .; V: TRBV11-2; length: 16; D: TRBD2; DNA: TGTGCCAGCAGCTGGCGGGAGGGCCTTTTTGCAGATACGCAGTATTTT; CDR3: CASSWREGLFADTQYF
J: TRBJ2-1; size: once; V: TRBV7-2; length: 17; D: TRBD2; DNA: TGTGCCAGCAGCCCTCGAGGACTAGCGGGAGGCCTAAATGAGCAGTTCTTC; CDR3: CASSPRGLAGGLNEQFF
J: TRBJ1-6; size: .; V: TRBV6-5; length: 15; D: TRBD1; DNA: TGTGCCAGCAGTTACTCACAGGGGCTGAATTCACCCCTCCACTTT; CDR3: CASSYSQGLNSPLHF
J: TRBJ1-1; size: .; V: TRBV18; length: 15; D: TRBD1; DNA: TGTGCCAGCTCACCAGGACAGGCAATGAACACTGAAGCTTTCTTT; CDR3: CASSPGQAMNTEAFF
J: TRBJ2-1; size: .; V: TRBV5-1; length: 15; D: .; DNA: TGCGCCAGCAGTTCCCAGGGGGCGGGGGACAATGAGCAGTTCTTC; CDR3: CASSSQGAGDNEQFF
J: TRBJ1-1; size: once; V: TRBV18; length: 16; D: TRBD1; DNA: TGTGCCAGCTCACCAAAGAACCTTCAGGGGGCTAATGAAGCTTTCTTT; CDR3: CASSPKNLQGANEAFF
J: TRBJ1-2; size: .; V: TRBV28; length: 18; D: TRBD1; DNA: TGTGCCAGCAGTTTCACCGGGACAGGGGGCGCCTTTAACTATGGCTACACCTTC; CDR3: CASSFTGTGGAFNYGYTF
J: TRBJ1-1; size: .; V: TRBV28; length: 12; D: TRBD1; DNA: TGTGCCAGCAGTCGGATACAGGGGAAAGCTTTCTTT; CDR3: CASSRIQGKAFF
J: TRBJ1-1; size: .; V: TRBV7-3; length: 14; D: .; DNA: TGTGCCAGCAGTTACACGCCAGGGAACACTGAAGCTTTCTTT; CDR3: CASSYTPGNTEAFF
J: TRBJ1-1; size: .; V: TRBV7-9; length: 14; D: .; DNA: TGTGCCAGCAGCATTCAGTCCATGAACACTGAAGCTTTCTTT; CDR3: CASSIQSMNTEAFF
J: TRBJ1-1; size: few; V: TRBV6-6; length: 16; D: TRBD1; DNA: TGTGCCAGCAGTCAGGGACAGGGGAGGGGTAACACTGAAGCTTTCTTT; CDR3: CASSQGQGRGNTEAFF
J: TRBJ1-2; size: .; V: TRBV20-1; length: 11; D: .; DNA: TGCAGTGCAATACAGGGCTATGGCTACACCTTC; CDR3: CSAIQGYGYTF
J: TRBJ2-7; size: .; V: TRBV5-1; length: 14; D: TRBD1; DNA: TGCGCCAGCAGCGCAGGACAGGGTTTCTACGAGCAGTACTTC; CDR3: CASSAGQGFYEQYF
J: TRBJ1-2; size: once; V: TRBV5-8; length: 17; D: .; DNA: TGTGCCAGCAGCGGGCAGGACAGCGTCTCGCTAAACTATGGCTACACCTTC; CDR3: CASSGQDSVSLNYGYTF
J: TRBJ1-2; size: .; V: TRBV5-1; length: 16; D: TRBD1; DNA: TGCGCCAGCAGCACTTCGACAGGGGGCGGAAACTATGGCTACACCTTC; CDR3: CASSTSTGGGNYGYTF
J: TRBJ2-7; size: .; V: TRBV2; length: 14; D: .; DNA: TGTGCCAGCCAACCCTACCTTGTCTCCTACGAGCAGTACTTC; CDR3: CASQPYLVSYEQYF
J: TRBJ2-7; size: .; V: TRBV18; length: 14; D: TRBD1; DNA: TGTGCCAGCTCACCAAGACAGGGAACCTACGAGCAGTACTTC; CDR3: CASSPRQGTYEQYF
J: TRBJ2-7; size: few; V: TRBV15; length: 15; D: TRBD2; DNA: TGTGCCACCAGCAGAGGCGGAATCGGGAGGGCCGAGCAGTACTTC; CDR3: CATSRGGIGRAEQYF
J: TRBJ1-2; size: .; V: TRBV10-3; length: 15; D: .; DNA: TGTGCCATCAGTGACCCAAAAGGACAGATTTATGGCTACACCTTC; CDR3: CAISDPKGQIYGYTF
J: TRBJ2-7; size: .; V: TRBV9; length: 16; D: TRBD2; DNA: TGTGCCAGCAGCGCCGTTGCTAGCGGGCGGACCTACGAGCAGTACTTC; CDR3: CASSAVASGRTYEQYF